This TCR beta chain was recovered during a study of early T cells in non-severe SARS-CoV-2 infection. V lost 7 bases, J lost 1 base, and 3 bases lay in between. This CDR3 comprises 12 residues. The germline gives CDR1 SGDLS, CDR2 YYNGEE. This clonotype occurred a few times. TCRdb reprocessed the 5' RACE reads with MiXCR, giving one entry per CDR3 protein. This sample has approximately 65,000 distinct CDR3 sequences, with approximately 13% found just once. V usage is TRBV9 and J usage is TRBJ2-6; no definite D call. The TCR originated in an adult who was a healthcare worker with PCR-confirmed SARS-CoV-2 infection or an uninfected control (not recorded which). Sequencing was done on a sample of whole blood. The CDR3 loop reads CASLSGANVLTF. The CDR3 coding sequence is TGTGCCAGCCTTTCTGGGGCCAACGTCCTGACTTTC.